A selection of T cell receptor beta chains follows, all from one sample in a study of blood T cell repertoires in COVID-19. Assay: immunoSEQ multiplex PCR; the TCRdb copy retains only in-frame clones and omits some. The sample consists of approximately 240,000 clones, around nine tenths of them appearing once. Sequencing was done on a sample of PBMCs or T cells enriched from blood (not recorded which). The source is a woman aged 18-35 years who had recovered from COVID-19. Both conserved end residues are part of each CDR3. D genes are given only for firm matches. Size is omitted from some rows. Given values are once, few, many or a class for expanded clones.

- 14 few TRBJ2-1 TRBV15 CATKSASSYNEQFF TGTGCCACCAAGTCTGCCAGCTCCTACAATGAGCAGTTCTTC
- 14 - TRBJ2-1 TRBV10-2 CASSEPTDRREQFF TGCGCCAGCAGTGAGCCAACAGACAGAAGAGAGCAGTTCTTC
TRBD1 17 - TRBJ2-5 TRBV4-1 CASSLRSRTGGEETQYF TGCGCCAGCAGCCTAAGATCCCGAACAGGGGGCGAAGAGACCCAGTACTTC
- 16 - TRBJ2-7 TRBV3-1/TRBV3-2 CASTSGGGKAPYEQYF TGTGCCAGCACCTCGGGGGGCGGGAAGGCCCCCTACGAGCAGTACTTC
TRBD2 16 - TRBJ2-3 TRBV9 CASSVAGRGGTDTQYF TGTGCCAGCAGCGTAGCTGGCCGGGGGGGCACAGATACGCAGTATTTT
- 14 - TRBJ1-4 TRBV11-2 CASSPGNTWGKLFF TGTGCCAGCAGCCCCGGGAACACGTGGGGAAAACTGTTTTTT
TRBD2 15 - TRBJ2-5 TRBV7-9 CASSSGGHPGETQYF TGTGCCAGCAGCAGCGGGGGGCACCCCGGGGAGACCCAGTACTTC
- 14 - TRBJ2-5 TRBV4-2 CASSQDSSGETQYF TGTGCCAGCAGCCAAGATTCCAGCGGAGAGACCCAGTACTTC
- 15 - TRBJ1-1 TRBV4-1 CASSQEGGDSTEAFF TGCGCCAGCAGCCAAGAAGGCGGGGATTCGACTGAAGCTTTCTTT
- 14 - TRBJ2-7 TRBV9 CASSLHRASYEQYF TGTGCCAGCAGCCTGCACAGGGCTTCCTACGAGCAGTACTTC
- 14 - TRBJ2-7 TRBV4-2 CASSQDAGINEQYF TGTGCCAGCAGCCAAGATGCAGGGATCAACGAGCAGTACTTC
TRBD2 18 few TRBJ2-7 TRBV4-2 CASSQDYYLAGVPYEQYF TGTGCCAGCAGCCAAGATTACTACTTAGCGGGAGTTCCCTACGAGCAGTACTTC
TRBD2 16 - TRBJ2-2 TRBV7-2 CASSLGSGGAIAELFF TGTGCCAGCAGCTTGGGTAGCGGGGGTGCAATTGCGGAGCTGTTTTTT
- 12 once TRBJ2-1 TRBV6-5 CASSYPSREQFF TGTGCCAGCAGTTACCCGAGCCGTGAGCAGTTCTTC
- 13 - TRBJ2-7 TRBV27 CASSSTGIYEQYF TGTGCCAGCAGTTCCACGGGAATCTACGAGCAGTACTTC
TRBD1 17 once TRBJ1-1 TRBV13 CASSSGQGAQGNTEAFF TGTGCCAGCAGTTCGGGACAGGGGGCGCAGGGGAACACTGAAGCTTTCTTT
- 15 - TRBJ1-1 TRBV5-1 CASSLGWGGNTEAFF TGCGCCAGCAGCCTCGGCTGGGGGGGGAACACTGAAGCTTTCTTT
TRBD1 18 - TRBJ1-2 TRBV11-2 CASSLGRVDRGRYYGYTF TGTGCCAGCAGCTTAGGGCGTGTGGACAGGGGGCGCTACTATGGCTACACCTTC
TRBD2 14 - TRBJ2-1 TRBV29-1 CSVEGLAGVNEQFF TGCAGCGTTGAGGGACTAGCGGGAGTCAATGAGCAGTTCTTC
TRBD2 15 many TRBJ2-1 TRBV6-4 CASSDTSGGANEQFF TGTGCCAGCAGTGACACTAGCGGGGGGGCCAATGAGCAGTTCTTC
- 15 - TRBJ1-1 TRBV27 CASSFRGDLGTEAFF TGTGCCAGCAGTTTCCGGGGAGACCTGGGCACTGAAGCTTTCTTT
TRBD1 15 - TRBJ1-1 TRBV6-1 CASSEVRGRGTEAFF TGTGCCAGCAGTGAAGTCAGGGGGCGGGGAACTGAAGCTTTCTTT
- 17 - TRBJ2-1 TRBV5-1 CASSLAILQGEGNEQFF TGCGCCAGCAGCTTGGCTATTTTACAGGGGGAGGGCAATGAGCAGTTCTTC
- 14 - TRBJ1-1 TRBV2 CASTLREMNTEAFF TGTGCCAGCACCCTCAGGGAAATGAACACTGAAGCTTTCTTT
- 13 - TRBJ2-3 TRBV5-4 CASSLAGADTQYF TGTGCCAGCAGCTTGGCCGGTGCAGATACGCAGTATTTT
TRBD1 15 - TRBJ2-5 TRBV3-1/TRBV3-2 CASSPRDRAPETQYF TGTGCCAGCAGCCCCCGGGACAGGGCCCCCGAGACCCAGTACTTC
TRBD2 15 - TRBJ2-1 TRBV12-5 CASGWTSGGDNEQFF TGTGCTAGTGGGTGGACTAGCGGGGGGGACAATGAGCAGTTCTTC
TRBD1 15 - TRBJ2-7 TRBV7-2 CASSFGTGFRYEQYF TGTGCCAGCAGCTTCGGGACAGGCTTTCGGTACGAGCAGTACTTC
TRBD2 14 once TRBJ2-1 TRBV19 CASSLTSGDNEQFF TGTGCCAGTAGTTTGACTAGCGGGGACAATGAGCAGTTCTTC
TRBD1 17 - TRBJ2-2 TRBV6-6 CASSPLTGGMVTGELFF TGTGCCAGCAGTCCCTTGACAGGGGGCATGGTGACCGGGGAGCTGTTTTTT
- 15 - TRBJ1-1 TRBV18 CASSPLQGLSTEAFF TGTGCCAGCTCACCACTGCAGGGCTTGAGCACTGAAGCTTTCTTT
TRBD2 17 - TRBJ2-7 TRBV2 CASTPRSGLAGTYEQYF TGTGCCAGCACTCCGCGATCCGGACTAGCAGGCACCTACGAGCAGTACTTC
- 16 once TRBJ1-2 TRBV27 CASSLSGQVPSYGYTF TGTGCCAGCAGTTTATCGGGTCAGGTTCCCTCCTATGGCTACACCTTC
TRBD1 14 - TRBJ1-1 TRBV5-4 CASSFDRGNTEAFF TGTGCCAGCAGCTTTGACAGGGGAAACACTGAAGCTTTCTTT
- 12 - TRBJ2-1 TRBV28 CASSLLWEEQFF TGTGCCAGCAGTCTGCTGTGGGAGGAGCAGTTCTTC
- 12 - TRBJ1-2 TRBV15 CATSRDGGGYTF TGTGCCACCAGCAGAGACGGCGGTGGCTACACCTTC
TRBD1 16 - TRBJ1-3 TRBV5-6 CASSKATGGRGNTIYF TGTGCCAGCAGCAAGGCGACAGGGGGCCGTGGAAACACCATATATTTT
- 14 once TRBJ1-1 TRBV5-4 CASAPQAGHTEAFF TGTGCCAGCGCACCTCAGGCAGGGCACACTGAAGCTTTCTTT
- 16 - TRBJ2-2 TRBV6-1 CASSEGRTENTGELFF TGTGCCAGCAGTGAAGGCAGGACTGAGAACACCGGGGAGCTGTTTTTT
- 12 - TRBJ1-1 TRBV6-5 CASSPLRTEAFF TGTGCCAGCAGCCCCCTTCGTACTGAAGCTTTCTTT
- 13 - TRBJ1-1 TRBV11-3 CASSLNYNTEAFF TGTGCCAGCAGCTTAAATTATAACACTGAAGCTTTCTTT
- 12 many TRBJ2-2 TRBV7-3 CASSSDTGELFF TGTGCCAGCAGCTCGGACACCGGGGAGCTGTTTTTT
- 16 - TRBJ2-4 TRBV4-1 CASSHPNREAKNIQYF TGCGCCAGCAGCCACCCCAACAGGGAAGCCAAAAACATTCAGTACTTC
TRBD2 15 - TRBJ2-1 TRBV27 CASSLGTSGDNEQFF TGTGCCAGCAGTTTGGGGACTAGCGGGGACAATGAGCAGTTCTTC
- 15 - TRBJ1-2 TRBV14 CASSFRRGNNYGYTF TGTGCCAGCAGCTTTCGCAGGGGAAATAACTATGGCTACACCTTC
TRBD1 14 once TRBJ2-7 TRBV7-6 CASSLGQRSYEQYF TGTGCCAGCAGCTTGGGACAGCGATCCTACGAGCAGTACTTC
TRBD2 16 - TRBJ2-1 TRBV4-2 CASSQVGLAGFNEQFF TGTGCCAGCAGCCAAGTCGGGCTAGCGGGGTTTAATGAGCAGTTCTTC
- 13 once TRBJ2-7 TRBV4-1 CASSQRRDYEQYF TGCGCCAGCAGCCAGCGGAGGGACTACGAGCAGTACTTC
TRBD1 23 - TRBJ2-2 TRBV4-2 CASSLIYIGSLDRGSYYTGELFF TGTGCCAGCAGCCTAATTTATATAGGGAGTCTGGACAGGGGGTCTTACTACACCGGGGAGCTGTTTTTT
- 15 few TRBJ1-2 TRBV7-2 CASSLAGGDYYGYTF TGTGCCAGCAGCTTAGCGGGGGGAGATTACTATGGCTACACCTTC
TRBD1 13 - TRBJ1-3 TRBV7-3 CASSPDRGNTIYF TGTGCCAGCAGCCCGGACAGGGGAAACACCATATATTTT
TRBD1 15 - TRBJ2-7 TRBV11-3 CASSLDRDRVHEQYF TGTGCCAGCAGCTTAGATCGGGACAGGGTCCACGAGCAGTACTTC
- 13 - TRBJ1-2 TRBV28 CASRNSNNYGYTF TGTGCCAGCAGGAACAGCAATAACTATGGCTACACCTTC
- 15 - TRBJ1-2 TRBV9 CASSVGGSPNYGYTF TGTGCCAGCAGCGTCGGGGGATCTCCTAACTATGGCTACACCTTC
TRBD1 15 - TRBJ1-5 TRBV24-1 CATSDPGTGDQPQHF TGTGCCACCAGTGATCCCGGGACAGGGGATCAGCCCCAGCATTTT
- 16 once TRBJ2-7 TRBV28 CASSLSLAPSSYEQYF TGTGCCAGCAGTTTATCCCTAGCGCCGAGCTCCTACGAGCAGTACTTC
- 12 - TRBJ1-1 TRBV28 CASSLRLTEAFF TGTGCCAGCAGTTTACGACTAACTGAAGCTTTCTTT
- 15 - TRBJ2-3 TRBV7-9 CASSLRPGVTDTQYF TGTGCCAGCAGCTTAAGGCCAGGGGTCACAGATACGCAGTATTTT